The source of this T cell receptor beta chain is a study of T cells after yellow fever vaccination. Study-wide points: Booster samples showed a return of most primary-vaccination clones (approximately 95% CD4, about 88% CD8). Researchers cautioned that FACS-sorted repertoires could harbor abundant clonotypes contaminating from the bulk population. Among all clonotypes, a small share was observed in both CD4 and CD8 compartments.

As TCR cDNA was made by 5'RACE template switching, a universal primer site and UMIs were added. TCRdb itself ran the 5' RACE reads through MiXCR, one entry per CDR3 protein. The sample consists of 10,000 to 15,000 distinct CDR3 sequences, about 5.8% of them appearing once. V was shortened by 5 bases and J by 6 bases, with 20 bases between the two germline ends. This CDR3 comprises 15 residues. Germline V gene lookup returns CDR1 MNHEY and CDR2 SVGEGT. This clonotype was counted at least ten times. The clonotype originates from a man younger than 40 who received the YFV17D yellow fever vaccine. The V call is TRBV6-2 or TRBV6-3, the J call TRBJ2-7; D is possibly TRBD2 (6 bases). The specimen was PBMCs, either bulk or a sorted T-cell subset (CD4+, CD8+, memory, or dextramer-sorted; not recorded which), collected on the day of the yellow fever booster vaccination. The CDR3 nucleotides are TGTGCCAGCAGTCGGCCCCAGCCGGGGGTAGGCGAGCAGTACTTC. The encoded protein is CASSRPQPGVGEQYF.